What follows are 11 T cell receptor beta chains derived from one specimen sequenced in a study of OX40 agonist ivuxolimab in advanced cancers. Method: immunoSEQ multiplex PCR; TCRdb's copy keeps in-frame clones and lacks some. The repertoire holds around 25,000 clones, about 76% seen once, with around 19% in the top ten. The sample in question was CD4+ or CD8+ T cells sorted from blood, obtained in a trial of the OX40 agonist ivuxolimab. These receptors were collected from an adult with an advanced solid tumor such as melanoma, head and neck, liver or kidney cancer.

The rearrangement uses TRBV7-3 and TRBJ1-1; D remains ambiguous. The CDR3 loop spans 13 amino acids. V dropped 3 bases and J dropped 6 bases, with 11 bases sitting between them. In germline, CDR1 is SGHTA, CDR2 FQGTGA. This chain's CDR3 is CASSFGSSSEAFF. In DNA, the CDR3 is TGTGCCAGCAGCTTTGGATCCAGCTCTGAAGCTTTCTTT.

In its sample, this clone was seen once. J is TRBJ2-1 and V is TRBV5-1; D not resolved. Trimming pared 0 bases from V and 5 bases from J, leaving 12 bases between. CDR3 length: 15 residues. Per the germline V gene, CDR1 is SGHRS and CDR2 is YFSETQ. CDR3: CASSLVIKGDNEQFF. The CDR3 nucleotides read TGCGCCAGCAGCTTGGTTATTAAGGGTGACAATGAGCAGTTCTTC.

The chain joins TRBV7-2 to TRBJ2-1, with D unresolved. V was clipped by 6 bases and J by 10 bases, with 25 bases between them. Germline V gene lookup returns CDR1 SGHTA and CDR2 FQGNSA. This CDR3 contains 16 residues. The CDR3 loop reads CASSLGPSVRLKEQFF. The CDR3 DNA follows: TGTGCCAGCAGTTTGGGCCCCAGCGTTCGTCTCAAAGAGCAGTTCTTC.

This sequence joins TRBV5-6 and TRBJ2-5, with 15 nucleotides matching TRBD2. V lost 0 bases and J lost 5; bases outside the gene matches: 11. The CDR3 totals 19 residues. Germline assignment: CDR1 SGHDT and CDR2 YYEEEE. Written as DNA, the CDR3 is TGTGCCAGCAGCTTGGGGGCCGGGACTAGCGGGGGGCGTGCGGAGACCCAGTACTTC. Amino acid sequence: CASSLGAGTSGGRAETQYF.

The gene calls are TRBV18 and TRBJ2-5, with D tentatively TRBD1 (6 bases). The better agreement between TRBJ2-7 and the DNA end casts doubt on the J call. Germline CDR1 and CDR2: KGHSH and LQKENI. The CDR3 runs to 14 residues. The DNA for the CDR3 is TGTGCCAGCTCCTACTCTTACAGGGCAGACGAGCAGTACTTC. As protein: CASSYSYRADEQYF.

The rearrangement links TRBV15 to TRBJ2-6, with unresolved D. V was shortened by 1 base and J by 0 bases, with 4 bases between the two germline ends. There are 15 residues in the CDR3. Germline V gene sequence: CDR1 LNHNV, CDR2 YYDKDF (reference sequence). The CDR3 DNA sequence: TGTGCCACCAGCAGAGGGAGCTCTGGGGCCAACGTCCTGACTTTC. This gives the protein CATSRGSSGANVLTF. The full variable domain, in which reference TRBV15 and TRBJ2-6 provide the parts outside the CDR3, is DAMVIQNPRYQVTQFGKPVTLSCSQTLNHNVMYWYQQKSSQAPKLLFHYYDKDFNNEADTPDNFQSRRPNTSFCFLDIRSPGLGDTAMYLCATSRGSSGANVLTFGAGSRLTVL.

In regard to this clone: A junction boundary mismatches the germline segment, possibly from a read error. The chain links TRBV5-1 to TRBJ1-2, with a weak D call TRBD1 (5 bases). Germline CDR1 and CDR2: SGHRS and YFSETQ. The CDR3 length is 13 residues. The CDR3 bases are TGCACCAGCACCTTAGACAGAGACTATGGCTACACCTTC. This codes for CTSTLDRDYGYTF. The variable domain in full, with the rest retrieved from reference TRBV5-1 and TRBJ1-2, is KAGVTQTPRYLIKTRGQQVTLSCSPISGHRSVSWYQQTPGQGLQFLFEYFSETQRNKGNFPGRFSGRQFSNSRSEMNVSTLELGDSALYLCTSTLDRDYGYTFGSGTRLTVV.

The rearrangement joins TRBV7-9 to TRBJ2-3, with 9 bases lining up with TRBD1. Germline CDR1 and CDR2: SEHNR and FQNEAQ (reference sequence). J was trimmed by 2 bases and V by 8 bases; bases with no gene match: 8. The CDR3 sequence is 15 residues long. DNA for the CDR3: TGTGCCAGCGGGACAAACAGGGGGCTCACAGATACGCAGTATTTT. Protein: CASGTNRGLTDTQYF.

The chain combines TRBV28 with TRBJ2-5; D gene uncertain. This CDR3 is built from 12 residues. The V and J ends lost 6 bases and 5 bases respectively, with 10 bases between them. Germline CDR1 is MDHEN and CDR2 is SYDVKM. CDR3 residues: CASSGSSETQYF. DNA for the CDR3: TGTGCCAGCAGCGGTTCCTCGGAGACCCAGTACTTC.

This chain joins TRBV5-3 and TRBJ2-5; D may be TRBD2 (6 bases). TRBV5-3 is treated as an ORF (open reading frame) with a function not yet certain. V lost 0 bases and J 1 base, leaving 13 bases between the germline ends. This CDR3 region has 16 residues. The CDR3 region has the DNA TGTGCCAGAAGCTTGGTACTGAGTAGCGGCCAAGAGACCCAGTACTTC. Residues: CARSLVLSSGQETQYF.

This chain joins TRBV19 and TRBJ1-1; 7 bases line up with TRBD1. This CDR3 is built from 17 residues. The germline V gene encodes CDR1 LNHDA and CDR2 SQIVND (reference sequence). The V gene end was trimmed by 5 bases and the J gene end by 0 bases; junction bases not matched to a gene: 12. CDR3 loop: CASSATIRDRVNTEAFF. DNA for the CDR3: TGTGCCAGTAGTGCTACCATTCGGGACAGAGTGAACACTGAAGCTTTCTTT.